This TCR beta chain was obtained from a study of CD8+ T cells in alopecia areata. Germline assignment: CDR1 SEHNR and CDR2 FQNEAQ (reference sequence). CDR3 length: 14 residues. Trimming removed 5 bases at V and 4 bases at J, with 15 bases between. Extracted RNA was reverse transcribed, and the resulting cDNA served as sequencing template. The assay was immunoSEQ multiplex PCR, and TCRdb's table has in-frame clones only and misses some. The sample has about 200,000 clones; 60% are singletons. Sample treatment: oral pan-JAK inhibitor, 5-10 mg twice daily. This clone showed up just a few times. The TCR comes from a human donor with alopecia areata. The chain uses TRBV7-9 and TRBJ2-7; maybe TRBD2 (5 bases). The sequencing used CD4+ T cells sorted from blood, collected at week 24, from a patient treated with tofacitinib. The CDR3 nucleotides are TGTGCCAGCAGCCCGAGCCCCTCGGGATACGAGCAGTACTTC. Translated, it gives CASSPSPSGYEQYF.